The present TCR beta chain was sequenced within a study of shared clonotypes between healthy human individuals (TCRdb year 2020). For the study in its entirety: Two women and a few men aged 18 to 49 years were included in the cohort. For each donor, CD4 naive and CD4 memory were each given three plates, CD8 naive was given two plates, and CD8 memory was given one plate. The study deeply sequenced blood TCR repertoires of several healthy adults to estimate repertoire size and the extent of clonotype sharing between individuals. Libraries were prepared and TCR repertoires were sequenced by different laboratories using diverse techniques, in order to increase sequencing depth and limit assay-specific biases. Leukapheresis yielded between about 0.94 and 9.5 billion PBMCs per donor. Study-wide conclusions, independent of this receptor: The genetic and exposure-history diversity represented was limited by the small number of donors. Compared with non-shared clonotypes, clonotypes shared by all four sorted-subset donors had higher generation probabilities. Sampling was restricted to blood, and TCR repertoires in tissue are likely to differ from TCR repertoires in blood. Naive subsets generally had larger estimated clonotype richness than memory subsets. When a handful of donors were compared, the shared fraction of clonotypes was about 5% for naive CD4, 3% to 4% for naive CD8, more than 2% for memory CD4, and around 0.4% for memory CD8. Rarefaction of sorted-subset datasets indicated incomplete sequencing despite the large sequencing depth. Pairwise subsampling led to the expectation that sequencing depth would affect the degree of clonotype sharing among donors.

The donors were healthy, HIV-negative adults who had no recently reported acute infections or vaccinations. Every donor was a Caucasian adult residing in Nashville, Tennessee, USA. CD4+ T cells were enriched through magnetic negative selection, after which naive cells were positively selected on CD45RA and the remaining negative fraction served as the memory subset. Blood was collected by leukapheresis, and PBMCs were isolated by Ficoll-Histopaque density gradient centrifugation and then cryopreserved in liquid nitrogen vapor phase. Analytical flow cytometry was used to check the purity and quantity of every magnetically sorted T cell population. Genomic DNA was isolated from each sorted fraction and quantified by UV absorbance on a Nanodrop 2000c. Comments on this clone: The antigen it binds to is not known. Base qualities are not at hand, and no much larger clone is one base apart.

Using the deep immunoSEQ assay, multiplex PCR amplified TCR CDR3 regions from genomic DNA. Extracted genomic DNA from each cell subset was distributed evenly across all wells of several immunoSEQ 96-well plates, and each plate was treated as a replicate. For sorted subsets, 150 to 250 ng genomic DNA, equal to 25,000 to 35,000 T cell genomes, was loaded into each replicate PCR. Purified libraries were measured with a Qubit 3.0 fluorometer, size-checked on a Bioanalyzer 2100, and measured again with the KAPA Library Quantification kit. Each immunoSEQ 96-well plate was sequenced on its own single-read 150-cycle Illumina NextSeq 550 flow cell. As for the authors' bioinformatics: The immunoSEQ output contained only junctional sequences without quality scores, so filtering could not match that applied to full-length reads. Sequences were annotated with PyIR, a Python wrapper for IgBLAST v1.9, and V/J genes and CDR3 were assigned using IMGT germline references. Reads were filtered out if the reads had weak V/J assignments (E-value above 1e-6), no CDR3, stop codons, out-of-frame junctions, or ambiguous translated residues. V3J clonotypes were defined as sequences sharing the same inferred V gene, J gene, and CDR3 amino acid sequence. The percentage overlap between two repertoires was calculated by dividing the number of shared unique clonotypes by the size of the smaller repertoire. Three approaches were used to assess repertoire richness: RTK rarefaction, the Chao1 estimator, and Recon v2.1 estimates of unobserved clonotypes. Generation probabilities were computed with OLGA for all TCRbeta clonotypes obtained by the gDNA method from several donors. Not all clones reach the TCRdb copy of this immuneACCESS table, which keeps in-frame sequences only. Checked studies attribute under half of the gap to unresolved V genes and leave the rest unexplained. Clonal size and the V and J genes are those of that table, whereas D and trimming came from the DNA. The sample table lists 600,000 to 750,000 clones, roughly 72% of them with a count of one. 1.8% of the sample is held by the ten biggest clonotypes.

What was sequenced was memory CD4+ T cells sorted from blood. Explained via the paper, the cell subset or site label denotes: CD45RA-negative fraction. The sequence was collected from a woman aged 30 to 39 in good health.

The CDR3 reads CASSEWTGRVRTGQPQHF. The nucleotide sequence reads TGTGCCAGCAGCGAATGGACAGGGAGGGTACGAACCGGTCAGCCCCAGCATTTT. The V and J segments used are TRBV5-6 and TRBJ1-5; TRBD1 lines up with 8 middle nucleotides. The germline V gene specifies SGHDT as CDR1 and YYEEEE as CDR2. Taken from cysteine to phenylalanine, the CDR3 has 18 residues. The retained sequence is limited to the CDR3, 54 bases, with the frame set at the first base. At the junction V is shortened by 4 bases and J by 6 bases; bases outside the gene matches: 18. The full variable domain, with segments outside the CDR3 supplied by the reference TRBV5-6 and TRBJ1-5 proteins, appears as DAGVTQSPTHLIKTRGQQVTLRCSPKSGHDTVSWYQQALGQGPQFIFQYYEEEERQRGNFPDRFSGHQFPNYSSELNVNALLLGDSALYLCASSEWTGRVRTGQPQHFGDGTRLSIL.